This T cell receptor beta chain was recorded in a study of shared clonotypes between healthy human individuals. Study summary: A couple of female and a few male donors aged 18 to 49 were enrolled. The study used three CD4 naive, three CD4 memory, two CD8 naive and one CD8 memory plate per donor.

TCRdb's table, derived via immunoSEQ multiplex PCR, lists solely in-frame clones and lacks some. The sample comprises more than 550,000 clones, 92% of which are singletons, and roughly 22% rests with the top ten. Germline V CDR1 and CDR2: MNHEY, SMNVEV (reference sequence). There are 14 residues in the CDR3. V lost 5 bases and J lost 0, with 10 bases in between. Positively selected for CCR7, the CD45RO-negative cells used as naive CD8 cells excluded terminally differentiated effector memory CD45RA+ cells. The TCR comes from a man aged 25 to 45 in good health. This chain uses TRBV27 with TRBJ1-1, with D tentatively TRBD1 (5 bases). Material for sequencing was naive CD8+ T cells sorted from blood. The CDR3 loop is CASSPGFMNTEAFF. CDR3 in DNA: TGTGCCAGCAGTCCAGGGTTCATGAACACTGAAGCTTTCTTT.